This T cell receptor (beta chain) appears in the sequencing data of a study of blood T cells in healthy people across ages (dated by TCRdb to about 2015). For the wider study: In model experiments, template switching captured roughly one uniquely barcoded TCR beta cDNA molecule for every two T cells. Age-related changes in TCR beta repertoire diversity were measured in the study by deep sequencing normalized with unique cDNA molecular identifiers. To avoid experimental bias, donors of different ages were spread randomly across the sequencing lanes. The donors were divided into four age groups: young (average around 16 years), middle-aged (about 39), aged (about 60) and long-lived (roughly 82). The study analyzed two additional independent replicas of 1 million unique cDNA reads from the same blood draw for two donors, one aged 18 to 30 and one aged 80 or older. Overall study results and their limits: Estimates of total diversity based on one million sequenced T cells were considered lower bounds and underestimates. Bulk unsorted PBMC profiling prevented conclusive comparison of naive and antigen-experienced compartments. The long-lived group showed more naive CD4+ T cells, fewer expanded clones and increased TCR diversity than the aged group, suggesting age selection. The percentage of naive T cells measured by flow cytometry correlated strongly with observed TCR beta diversity. Because the CMV infection status of the donors was unknown, age-related changes in expanded clonotypes may potentially have been confounded. As age increased, observed TCR beta diversity per million T cells dropped in a roughly linear way, and a significant reduction was already evident by age about 40.

For this clonotype: This receptor's antigen is unknown. No much larger clone is present one base from it, and per-base qualities are unavailable.

Library preparation employed 5' RACE. Sequencing was performed on an Illumina HiSeq 2500. The second PCR ran for about 6 to 12 cycles and used a J-beta primer mix along with a sample-barcoded 5' primer. Each TCR beta cDNA molecule received a unique molecular identifier from a template-switch 5' adaptor carrying 12 random nucleotides. Each sample yielded at least 2.5 million CDR3-containing paired-end reads. The Mint cDNA synthesis kit, primed by a TRBC-specific oligonucleotide, was used to synthesize first-strand cDNA from all RNA. Following uracil-DNA glycosylase treatment, all cDNA underwent a first 18-cycle PCR with the universal primers M1SS and BC2_uni_R. As for the original processing: For normalization, 1 million high-quality reads, each with a distinct molecular identifier, were randomly selected from each sample. Instead of being binned into consensus sequences, reads with shared molecular identifiers were discarded. MiTCR, set to a Q25 quality threshold and the strictest error-elimination algorithm, was used for CDR3 identification, clonotype clustering and error correction. Lower-bound total TCR beta diversity was estimated with a nonparametric unseen species model using Euler transformation. In TCRdb, the public reads were trimmed at Q25 with fastp and aligned with MiXCR, with productive beta chains retained. CDR3 protein duplicates are merged, each entry listing the most common genes and DNA. The V and J calls reflect TCRdb's pipeline rather than the authors' work. Here the sample has 650,000 to 1,000,000 distinct CDR3 sequences; about 45% occur a single time. The ten largest make up about a sixth of the sample.

The 39 donors, aged about 6 to 90 years, were systemically healthy Caucasian individuals from Russia. Approximately 10 milliliters of peripheral blood were collected from each donor into EDTA-treated Vacutainer tubes. Ficoll-Paque density-gradient centrifugation was used to isolate PBMCs, with at least 6.5 million per sample. Trizol reagent was used to extract total RNA from the PBMCs, yielding at least 5 micrograms per sample. The percentages of naive CD45RAhigh/CD27high T cells were determined by flow cytometry on a PBMC aliquot from every donor. The CDR3, from cysteine to phenylalanine, totals 14 residues. The CDR3 DNA has 42 bases and is translated from base 1. Clipping removes 0 bases from V and 8 bases from J, with 4 as the unmatched junction base count. CDR1 and CDR2 are drawn from the germline V gene: SGHRS, YFSETQ.

The V gene is TRBV5-1 and the J gene is TRBJ2-1; 8 junctional bases match TRBD1. Sequencing was done on a sample of blood. The receptor was isolated from a man of 80 years or more in good health. The DNA is as follows: TGCGCCAGCAGCTTGGCAGGGGGCGGGTATGAGCAGTTCTTC. The encoded protein is CASSLAGGGYEQFF.